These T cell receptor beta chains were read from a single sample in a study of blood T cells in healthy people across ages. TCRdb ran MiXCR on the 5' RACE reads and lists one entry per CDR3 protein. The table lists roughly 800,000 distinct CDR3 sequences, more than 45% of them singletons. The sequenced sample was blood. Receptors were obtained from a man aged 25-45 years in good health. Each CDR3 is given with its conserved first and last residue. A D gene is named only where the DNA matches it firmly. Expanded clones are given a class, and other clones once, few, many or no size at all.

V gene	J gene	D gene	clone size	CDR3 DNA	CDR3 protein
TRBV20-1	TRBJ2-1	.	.	TGCAGCTTAAGAAACCCGGGGACTGGCTCCTACAATGAGCAGTTCTTC	CSLRNPGTGSYNEQFF
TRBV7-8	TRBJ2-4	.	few	TGTGCCAGCAGCCCCAGCAGGGTGCAGTACTTC	CASSPSRVQYF
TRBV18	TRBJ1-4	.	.	TGTGCCAGCTCAAGCGAAGGGACTAATGAAAAACTGTTTTTT	CASSSEGTNEKLFF
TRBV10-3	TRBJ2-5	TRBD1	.	TGTGCCGTTGCCCCGGGGACAGGGGGAAGTCGGGAGACCCAGTACTTC	CAVAPGTGGSRETQYF
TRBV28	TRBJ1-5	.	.	TGTGCCAGCAGTCCCCGGGCGGCGAATCAGCCCCAGCATTTT	CASSPRAANQPQHF
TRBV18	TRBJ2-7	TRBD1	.	TGTGCCAGCTCACCGGCGGACAGGGTATTCGGCAAGCAGTACTTC	CASSPADRVFGKQYF
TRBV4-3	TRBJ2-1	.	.	TGCGCCAGCAGCCAAGAAACTCCAATCCATCGGGACTCCTTATACAATGAGCAGTTCTTC	CASSQETPIHRDSLYNEQFF
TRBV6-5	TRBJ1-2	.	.	TGTGCCAGCAGTTACTCCGGAGGGGCGTCCTATGGCTACACCTTC	CASSYSGGASYGYTF
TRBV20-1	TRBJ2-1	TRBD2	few	TGCAGTGCCATAGGGACTAGCCTAAATGAGCAGTTCTTC	CSAIGTSLNEQFF
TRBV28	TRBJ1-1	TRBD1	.	TGTGCCAGCAGCCACGCCGGGACAGGGAGGGGGAACACTGAAGCTTTCTTT	CASSHAGTGRGNTEAFF
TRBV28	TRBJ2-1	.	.	TGTGCCAGCAGCCCCCGGGGGCACATAGGGAATGAGCAGTTCTTC	CASSPRGHIGNEQFF
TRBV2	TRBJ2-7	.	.	TGTGCCAGCCAGCGAGGTACAGGGCTCGAGCAGTACTTC	CASQRGTGLEQYF
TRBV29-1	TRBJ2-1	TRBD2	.	TGCAGCGTTGTCCCAACAGCGGGAGGTTACTCCTACAATGAGCAGTTCTTC	CSVVPTAGGYSYNEQFF
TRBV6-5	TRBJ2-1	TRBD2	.	TGTGCCAGCAGTTACTCACTAGCGGGCAATGAGCAGTTCTTC	CASSYSLAGNEQFF
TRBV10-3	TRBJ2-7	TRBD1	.	TGTGCCATCAGGCCGCAGGGGGCGGACTCCTCCGAGCAGTACTTC	CAIRPQGADSSEQYF
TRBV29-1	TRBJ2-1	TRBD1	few	TGCAGCGTTGAAGAAGGGGGCCCCCGGAATGAGCAGTTCTTC	CSVEEGGPRNEQFF
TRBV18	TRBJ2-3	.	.	TGTGCCAGCTCACCACAGCGCAGCACAGATACGCAGTATTTT	CASSPQRSTDTQYF
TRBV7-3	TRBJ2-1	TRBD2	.	TGTGCCAGCAGCTTCGGAGCGGGAATACGTGAGCAGTTCTTC	CASSFGAGIREQFF
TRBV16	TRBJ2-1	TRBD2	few	TGTGCCAGCAGCCAAGGGAGGGTCGGATACAATGAGCAGTTCTTC	CASSQGRVGYNEQFF
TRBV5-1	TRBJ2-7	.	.	TGCGCCAGCAGCTTCGGGCAGGATAACGGCGAGCAGTACTTC	CASSFGQDNGEQYF
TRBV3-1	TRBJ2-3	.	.	TGTGCCAGCAGCCAAGATTGGGCGGCCAATACGCAGTATTTT	CASSQDWAANTQYF
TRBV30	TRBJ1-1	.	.	TGTGCCTGGAGTGCGGGGTATGGGGCTGAAGCTTTCTTT	CAWSAGYGAEAFF
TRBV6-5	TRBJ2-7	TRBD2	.	TGTGCCAGCAGTTACGCCCGACGGGGGGGCTACGAGCAGTACTTC	CASSYARRGGYEQYF
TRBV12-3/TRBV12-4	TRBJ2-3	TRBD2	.	TGTGCCAGCAGTTTTCCTCTAGCGGGGGTCCTTTTAGATACGCAGTATTTT	CASSFPLAGVLLDTQYF
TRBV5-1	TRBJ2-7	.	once	TGCGCCAGCAGCCAGGGTCGGACCGTTAATACCAATGAGCAGTACTTC	CASSQGRTVNTNEQYF
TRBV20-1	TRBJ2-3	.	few	TGCAGTGCCAAGACCCTGATTCCAACGGATGGTTACACAGATACGCAGTATTTT	CSAKTLIPTDGYTDTQYF
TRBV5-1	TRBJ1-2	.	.	TGCGCCAGCAGCTTGGTCATCTCCTCCGATGGCTACACCTTC	CASSLVISSDGYTF
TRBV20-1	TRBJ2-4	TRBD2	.	TGCAGTGCTAGAGTCGGACTAGCGGGAGCGATAGCCAAAAACATTCAGTACTTC	CSARVGLAGAIAKNIQYF
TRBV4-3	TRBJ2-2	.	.	TGCGCCAGCAGCCAAGATCAATCGCTAGCTGGCACCGGGGAGCTGTTTTTT	CASSQDQSLAGTGELFF
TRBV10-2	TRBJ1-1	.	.	TGCGCCAGCAGGGACAGTAACACTGAAGCTTTCTTT	CASRDSNTEAFF
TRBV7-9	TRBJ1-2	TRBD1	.	TGTGCCAGCAGCCAGCCGGGACAGCACTATGGCTACACCTTC	CASSQPGQHYGYTF
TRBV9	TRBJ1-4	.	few	TGTGCCAGCAGCCGCCGAACGGGAGAAAAACTGTTTTTT	CASSRRTGEKLFF
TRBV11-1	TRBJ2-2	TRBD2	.	TGTGCCAGCAGCTTAGAGATAGCGGGAGACACCGGGGAGCTGTTTTTT	CASSLEIAGDTGELFF
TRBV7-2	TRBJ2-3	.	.	TGTGCCAGCAGCCTTGGGCCACAAGATACGCAGTATTTT	CASSLGPQDTQYF
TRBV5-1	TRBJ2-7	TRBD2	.	TGCGCCAGCAGCTTAAGTGCTAGCGGGGGTAACGAGCAGTACTTC	CASSLSASGGNEQYF
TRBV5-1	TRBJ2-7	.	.	TGCGCCAGCAGCTTGGGTCTTGACAGCTCCTACGAGCAGTACTTC	CASSLGLDSSYEQYF
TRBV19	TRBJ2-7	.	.	TGTGCCAGTAGCCAGACGGTACGGGGGCTACCCTACGAGCAGTACTTC	CASSQTVRGLPYEQYF
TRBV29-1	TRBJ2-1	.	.	TGCAGCGTTGATATAGTGAGGACCGAGCAGTTCTTC	CSVDIVRTEQFF
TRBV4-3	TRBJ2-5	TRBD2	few	TGCGCCAGCAGCCAAGGACTAGCGGGGGGATGGGAGCAGTACTTC	CASSQGLAGGWEQYF
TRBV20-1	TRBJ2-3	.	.	TGCAGTGCTAGTCATGGGCTCCTCTCCGATACGCAGTATTTT	CSASHGLLSDTQYF
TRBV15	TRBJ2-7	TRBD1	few	TGTGCCACCAGCAGGAGGGGACAGGGATACGAGCAGTACTTC	CATSRRGQGYEQYF
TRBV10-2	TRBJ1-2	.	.	TGCGCCAGCAAAGGGGACCTATTAGGCTATGGCTACACCTTC	CASKGDLLGYGYTF
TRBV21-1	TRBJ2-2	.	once	TGTGCCAGCAGCAAAGGTGGCCTCGGACCCCCATACACCGGGGAGCTGTTTTTT	CASSKGGLGPPYTGELFF
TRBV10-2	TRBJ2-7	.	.	TGCGCCAGCAGTACCGGACAGTCCGAGCAGTACTTC	CASSTGQSEQYF
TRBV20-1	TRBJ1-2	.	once	TGCAGTGCTCCGGGAGTCGGAGGTACTAACTGTGGCTACACCTTC	CSAPGVGGTNCGYTF
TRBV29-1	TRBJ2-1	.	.	TGCAGCGTTGAAAGGCGGTCGTACGATGAGCAGTTCTTC	CSVERRSYDEQFF
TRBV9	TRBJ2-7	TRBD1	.	TGTGCCAGCAGCGTATATGGGACAGGGCCATACAATGAGCAGTACTTC	CASSVYGTGPYNEQYF
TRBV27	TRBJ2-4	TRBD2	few	TGTGCCAGCAGTTCCGGGACTAGCGGGAGGGCCCGAGCCAAAAACATTCAGTACTTC	CASSSGTSGRARAKNIQYF
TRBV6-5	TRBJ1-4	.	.	TGTGCCAGCAGTTACTCGAACACAAATGAAAAACTGTTTTTT	CASSYSNTNEKLFF
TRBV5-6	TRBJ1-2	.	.	TGTGCCAGCAGCGGGGGACACAGCCTTAACTATGGCTACACCTTC	CASSGGHSLNYGYTF
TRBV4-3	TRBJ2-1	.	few	TGCGCCAGCAGCCAGTTAGGCGGTGATGAGCAGTTCTTC	CASSQLGGDEQFF
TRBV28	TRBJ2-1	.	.	TGTGCCAGCAGTCCTCCCCACAATGAGCAGTTCTTC	CASSPPHNEQFF
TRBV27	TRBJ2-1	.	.	TGTGCCAGCAGTCATGGCTCCTACAATGAGCAGTTCTTC	CASSHGSYNEQFF
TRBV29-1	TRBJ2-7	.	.	TGCAGCGTAATCGGGACGGTGCCCTCCTACGAGCAGTACTTC	CSVIGTVPSYEQYF
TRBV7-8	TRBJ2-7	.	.	TGTGCCAGCAGCTTAATGGGCGGCAACTACGAGCAGTACTTC	CASSLMGGNYEQYF
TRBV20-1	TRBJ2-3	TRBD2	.	TGCAGTGCTAGAGGCCCCCTGGGGGGGTGGTTGGATACGCAGTATTTT	CSARGPLGGWLDTQYF
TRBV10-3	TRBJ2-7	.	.	TGTGCCATCAGTCCAAGACTAGGGCCCTACGAGCAGTACTTC	CAISPRLGPYEQYF
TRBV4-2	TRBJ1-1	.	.	TGTGCCAGCAGCCAAGATGGGGGTCGGAGGGACGAAGCTTTCTTT	CASSQDGGRRDEAFF
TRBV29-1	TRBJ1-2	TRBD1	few	TGCAGCGTGGATAACAGGGGCGATGGCTACACCTTC	CSVDNRGDGYTF